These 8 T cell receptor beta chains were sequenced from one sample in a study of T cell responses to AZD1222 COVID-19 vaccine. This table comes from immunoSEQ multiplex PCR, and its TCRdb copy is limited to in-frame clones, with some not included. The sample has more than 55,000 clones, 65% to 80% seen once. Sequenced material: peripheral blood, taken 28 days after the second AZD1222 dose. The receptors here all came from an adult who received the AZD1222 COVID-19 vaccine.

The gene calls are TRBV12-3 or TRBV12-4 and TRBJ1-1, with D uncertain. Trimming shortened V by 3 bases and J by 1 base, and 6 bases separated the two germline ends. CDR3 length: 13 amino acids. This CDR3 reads CASSLGENTEAFF. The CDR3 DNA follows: TGTGCCAGCAGTTTGGGAGAGAACACTGAAGCTTTCTTT.

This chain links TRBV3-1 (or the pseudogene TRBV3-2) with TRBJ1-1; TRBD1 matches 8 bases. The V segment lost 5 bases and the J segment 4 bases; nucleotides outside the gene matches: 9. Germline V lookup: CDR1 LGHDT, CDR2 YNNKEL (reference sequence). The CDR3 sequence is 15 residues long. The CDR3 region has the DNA TGTGCCAGCAGCTATACCGGGACAGGAGGCACTGAAGCTTTCTTT. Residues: CASSYTGTGGTEAFF.

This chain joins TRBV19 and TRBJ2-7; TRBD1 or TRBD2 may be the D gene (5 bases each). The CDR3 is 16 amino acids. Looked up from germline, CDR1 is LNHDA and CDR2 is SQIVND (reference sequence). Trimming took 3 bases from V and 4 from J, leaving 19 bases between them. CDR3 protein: CASSMEAGTSTYEQYF. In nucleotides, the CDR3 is TGTGCCAGTAGTATGGAGGCCGGGACGTCGACTTACGAGCAGTACTTC.

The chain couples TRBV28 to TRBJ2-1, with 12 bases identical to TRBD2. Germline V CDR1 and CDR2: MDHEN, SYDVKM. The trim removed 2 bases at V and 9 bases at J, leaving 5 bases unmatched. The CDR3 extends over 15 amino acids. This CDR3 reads CASSLASGGAAEQFF. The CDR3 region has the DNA TGTGCCAGCAGTTTAGCTAGCGGGGGGGCGGCTGAGCAGTTCTTC.

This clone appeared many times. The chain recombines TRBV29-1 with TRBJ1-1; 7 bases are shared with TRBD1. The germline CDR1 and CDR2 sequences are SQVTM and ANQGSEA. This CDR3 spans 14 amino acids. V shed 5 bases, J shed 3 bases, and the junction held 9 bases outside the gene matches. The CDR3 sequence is CSVQQGMGDTEAFF. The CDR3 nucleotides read TGCAGCGTTCAACAGGGGATGGGGGACACTGAAGCTTTCTTT.

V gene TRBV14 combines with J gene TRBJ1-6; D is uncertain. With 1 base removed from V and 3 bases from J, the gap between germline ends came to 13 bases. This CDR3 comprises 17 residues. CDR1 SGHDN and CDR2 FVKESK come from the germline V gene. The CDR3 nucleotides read TGTGCCAGCAGCCAAGGACCCCGGGAACTCTATAATTCACCCCTCCACTTT. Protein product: CASSQGPRELYNSPLHF.

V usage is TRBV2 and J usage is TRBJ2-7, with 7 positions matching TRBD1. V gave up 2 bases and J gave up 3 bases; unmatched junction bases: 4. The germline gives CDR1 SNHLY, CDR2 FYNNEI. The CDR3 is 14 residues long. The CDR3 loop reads CASSELGQFYEQYF. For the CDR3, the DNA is TGTGCCAGCAGTGAATTGGGACAGTTCTACGAGCAGTACTTC.

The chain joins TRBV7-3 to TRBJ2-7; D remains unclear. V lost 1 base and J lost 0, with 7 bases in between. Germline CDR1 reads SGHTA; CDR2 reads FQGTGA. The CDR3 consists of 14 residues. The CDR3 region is CASSLNSNSYEQYF. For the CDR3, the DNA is TGTGCCAGCAGCTTAAACAGCAACTCCTACGAGCAGTACTTC.